These 32 T cell receptor beta chains came from one sample sequenced in a study of T cells in Graves' hyperthyroidism and ophthalmopathy. Researchers took RNA transcripts and amplified the TCR beta CDR3 regions from them. RT-PCR in the first round (using the HTBI primer set) targeted the TCR CDR3. TCRdb analysed the multiplex PCR reads with MiXCR anew, one entry per CDR3 protein. Among over 350,000 distinct CDR3 sequences, over 13% were seen once, and the ten largest hold around 27%. Sequencing was performed on blood. These receptors all come from a man aged 50-59 years with Graves' ophthalmopathy.

This clonotype was seen repeatedly, ten times or more. CDR3 sequence reads: CASSIFFLYEQYF. In nucleotides, the CDR3 is TGTGCCAGCAGCATTTTTTTCCTATACGAGCAGTACTTC. The chain employs TRBV7-2 and TRBJ2-7; no reliable D call. V was clipped by 5 bases and J by 4 bases, with 12 bases between them. The CDR3 runs to 13 residues. Per germline, CDR1 SGHTA and CDR2 FQGNSA.

This clonotype appeared many times. The rearrangement links TRBV11-2 to TRBJ2-1; D remains ambiguous. Trimming took off 1 base at V and 0 bases at J, with 10 bases between the two ends. The CDR3 runs to 16 residues. The germline gives CDR1 SGHAT, CDR2 FQNNGV. CDR3 in DNA: TGTGCCAGCAGCTTAGTGGCGGATAGCTCCTACAATGAGCAGTTCTTC. This sequence encodes CASSLVADSSYNEQFF.

This chain joins TRBV19 and TRBJ2-7, with TRBD1 matching over 10 bases. The CDR3 length is 12 residues. J gave up 5 bases and V 8 bases, and 3 bases lay outside the gene matches. Germline V gives CDR1 LNHDA, CDR2 SQIVND (reference sequence). The CDR3 is CASSTGGHEQYF. Here the CDR3 DNA reads TGTGCCAGTTCGACAGGGGGCCACGAGCAGTACTTC.

The V call is TRBV7-2, the J call TRBJ2-1; the D gene is possibly TRBD2 (5 bases). The germline V gene has CDR1 SGHTA and CDR2 FQGNSA. This CDR3 spans 16 amino acids. Trimming cost V 4 bases and J 2 bases, with 15 bases left between them. The CDR3 region is CASSSSSREPYNEQFF. CDR3 DNA sequence: TGTGCCAGCAGCTCCAGTTCCCGGGAACCCTACAATGAGCAGTTCTTC.

In this sample, this clonotype turned up many times. The V and J genes are TRBV12-3 or TRBV12-4 and TRBJ2-4; D ambiguous. The V gene lost 5 bases and the J gene lost 4 bases, with 12 bases spanning the gap. This CDR3 has 14 amino acids. This chain's CDR3 is CASSPDAVKNIQYF. CDR3 DNA: TGTGCCAGCAGTCCCGATGCAGTTAAAAACATTCAGTACTTC.

This clonotype occurred many times. The rearrangement joins TRBV18 to TRBJ1-1; 8 nucleotides line up with TRBD1. This CDR3 spans 16 amino acids. Germline values: CDR1 KGHSH, CDR2 LQKENI. J was trimmed by 0 bases and V by 5 bases; bases with no gene match: 8. DNA for the CDR3: TGTGCCAGCTCATCCGGACAGGGCATTTTGAACACTGAAGCTTTCTTT. It specifies CASSSGQGILNTEAFF.

The chain has TRBV19 and TRBJ1-1, with 12 positions matching TRBD1. The CDR3 consists of 17 residues. CDR1 and CDR2 from the germline V gene are LNHDA and SQIVND (reference sequence). The V segment lost 5 bases and the J segment 5 bases; nucleotides outside the gene matches: 12. The CDR3 here is CASSVGTGGFGRTEAFF. The CDR3 DNA reads TGTGCCAGTAGTGTCGGGACAGGGGGCTTCGGAAGGACTGAAGCTTTCTTT.

This clonotype was found many times. The chain carries TRBV20-1 and TRBJ1-2, with D perhaps matching TRBD1 (5 bases). Germline V gives CDR1 DFQATT, CDR2 SNEGSKA (reference sequence). V dropped 5 bases and J dropped 4 bases, with 14 bases sitting between them. CDR3 length: 13 residues. The CDR3 reads CSAPPAGAYGYTF. CDR3 DNA sequence: TGCAGTGCTCCTCCGGCCGGGGCCTATGGCTACACCTTC.

The gene calls are TRBV3-1 and TRBJ2-5, with 8 nucleotides matching TRBD2. The CDR3 length is 16 residues. Germline V gene data show CDR1 as LGHDT and CDR2 as YNNKEL (reference sequence). V trimming: 2 bases; J trimming: 5 bases; junction bases outside the gene matches: 10. This chain's CDR3 is CASSQRGAGELETQYF. DNA of the CDR3: TGTGCCAGCAGCCAACGCGGAGCGGGAGAATTGGAGACCCAGTACTTC.

Many counts were recorded for this clonotype. The gene calls are TRBV15 and TRBJ2-1; no reliable D call. Germline V CDR1 and CDR2: LNHNV, YYDKDF (reference sequence). The CDR3 runs to 13 residues. The ends were cut back, 3 bases at V and 8 bases at J, with 11 bases in the middle. CDR3 loop: CATSSARKYEQFF. In DNA form, the CDR3 reads TGTGCCACCAGCAGTGCTAGGAAGTATGAGCAGTTCTTC.

This clonotype was recorded a few times. CDR3 region: CSVGQTRNTEAFF. Here the CDR3 DNA reads TGCAGCGTCGGCCAGACAAGGAACACTGAAGCTTTCTTT. The rearrangement uses TRBV29-1 and TRBJ1-1, with unresolved D. Germline CDR1 reads SQVTM; CDR2 reads ANQGSEA. Between the trimmed V and J ends, which lost 6 bases and 1 base, there was a span of 12 bases. The CDR3 runs 13 residues.

Only a few counts were recorded for this clonotype. This may come from a read error, since a much larger clone is one base off. V gene TRBV2 combines with J gene TRBJ2-5, with 9 bases matching TRBD2. V lost 2 bases, J lost 4 bases, and 5 bases stayed unmatched. The CDR3 covers 15 residues. The germline V gene encodes CDR1 SNHLY and CDR2 FYNNEI. The CDR3 nucleotides are TGTGCCAGCAGTGAATTACCAGCGGGAGGAGAGACCCAGTACTTC. This translates into CASSELPAGGETQYF. The full variable domain, rest sourced from reference TRBV2 and TRBJ2-5, is EPEVTQTPSHQVTQMGQEVILRCVPISNHLYFYWYRQILGQKVEFLVSFYNNEISEKSEIFDDQFSVERPDGSNFTLKIRSTKLEDSAMYFCASSELPAGGETQYFGPGTRLLVL.

There are many counts of this clonotype. The chain has TRBV11-2 and TRBJ2-1; D may be TRBD2 (6 bases). From germline, CDR1 is SGHAT and CDR2 FQNNGV. Trimming left V 1 base short and J 0 bases short, with 22 bases between. This CDR3 is 20 amino acids long. CDR3 amino acids: CASSLVSGGVMESSYNEQFF. Written as DNA, the CDR3 is TGTGCCAGCAGCTTAGTTTCCGGGGGAGTAATGGAGAGCTCCTACAATGAGCAGTTCTTC.

Concerning this clonotype itself: At one end the junction does not follow the germline gene, possibly because of a read error. The rearrangement joins TRBV2 to TRBJ1-1; the D is unclear. Germline CDR1 is SNHLY and CDR2 is FYNNEI. The CDR3 contains 12 residues. The CDR3 nucleotides are TGTGCCAGCAGTGATTTCGGTTATGAAGCTCTCTTT. Its protein product is CASSDFGYEALF. Supplemented by reference TRBV2 and TRBJ1-1, the full variable domain reads EPEVTQTPSHQVTQMGQEVILRCVPISNHLYFYWYRQILGQKVEFLVSFYNNEISEKSEIFDDQFSVERPDGSNFTLKIRSTKLEDSAMYFCASSDFGYEALFGQGTRLTVV.

Concerning this clonotype itself: A much bigger clone sits one base away, suggesting this may be a read error. The V call is TRBV12-3 or TRBV12-4, the J call TRBJ1-1, with 8 bases fitting TRBD1. The length of the CDR3 is 12 residues. The DNA for the CDR3 is TGTGCCAGTCTAAGTTACAGGGGGGAAGCTCTCTTT. Translation: CASLSYRGEALF.

This clonotype was observed many times. The V and J genes are TRBV29-1 and TRBJ1-5; D gene uncertain. The germline V and J ends were trimmed by 4 bases and 5 bases, with 6 bases remaining between them. CDR1 is SQVTM and CDR2 is ANQGSEA in the germline V gene. This CDR3 has 11 amino acids. The CDR3 DNA reads TGCAGCGTTGGACGTGATCAGCCCCAGCATTTT. It yields the protein CSVGRDQPQHF.

There are many counts of this clonotype. The chain uses TRBV19 and TRBJ1-4; D is perhaps TRBD1 (5 bases). Trimming took off 6 bases at V and 4 bases at J, with 15 bases between the two ends. This CDR3 is built from 15 residues. The V gene's germline CDR1 is LNHDA and CDR2 SQIVND (reference sequence). The CDR3 DNA follows: TGTGCCAGTAGCTTCCAGGGCTTGAGTAATGAAAAACTGTTTTTT. Amino acid sequence: CASSFQGLSNEKLFF.

This clonotype was observed at least ten times. V is TRBV7-8 and J is TRBJ2-3; D ambiguous. The V end was cut by 2 bases, the J end by 2 bases, with 14 bases between. This CDR3 region has 16 residues. CDR1 SGHVS and CDR2 FQNEAQ come from the germline V gene. The CDR3 loop is CASSLRVAVYTDTQYF. In DNA form, the CDR3 reads TGTGCCAGCAGCTTACGAGTGGCGGTATACACAGATACGCAGTATTTT.

The rearrangement uses TRBV20-1 and TRBJ2-3, with 16 bases fitting TRBD2. The CDR3 totals 19 residues. With 3 bases clipped from V and 4 bases from J, the junction kept 13 bases outside the gene matches. CDR1 is DFQATT, CDR2 SNEGSKA, per germline (reference sequence). CDR3 sequence: CSARGTSGRAWVLADTQYF. The CDR3 coding sequence is TGCAGTGCTAGGGGGACTAGCGGGAGGGCCTGGGTGTTAGCAGATACGCAGTATTTT.

This clonotype was counted at least ten times. The rearrangement joins TRBV5-8 to TRBJ2-1, with D tentatively TRBD1 (6 bases). The CDR3 consists of 13 residues. Germline CDR1 is SGHTS and CDR2 is YDEGEE. Deletions cut 6 bases from V and 4 bases from J, with 11 bases between. CDR3 in DNA: TGTGCCAGCACCGTAGACAGGTACAATGAGCAGTTCTTC. Amino acid sequence: CASTVDRYNEQFF. The whole variable domain, filled in from reference TRBV5-8 and TRBJ2-1, reads EAGVTQSPTHLIKTRGQQATLRCSPISGHTSVYWYQQALGLGLQFLLWYDEGEERNRGNFPPRFSGRQFPNYSSELNVNALELEDSALYLCASTVDRYNEQFFGPGTRLTVL.

The table lists this clonotype with a few counts. The chain is built from TRBV13 and TRBJ2-3, with a weak D call TRBD2 (5 bases). V shed 1 base and J shed 0 bases, with 8 bases lying between them. CDR1 PRHDT and CDR2 FYEKMQ come from the germline V gene (reference sequence). The CDR3 runs to 15 residues. CDR3 region: CASSLVQRSTDTQYF. DNA for the CDR3: TGTGCCAGCAGCTTAGTCCAGCGGAGCACAGATACGCAGTATTTT.

This clonotype was picked up a small number of times. J is TRBJ2-1 and V is TRBV6-1; no definite D call. The CDR3 extends over 12 amino acids. Germline CDR1 MNHNS, CDR2 SASEGT. The V and J ends lost 9 bases and 4 bases respectively, with 10 bases between them. The CDR3 protein is CASGWAYNEQFF. CDR3 bases: TGTGCCAGTGGATGGGCTTACAATGAGCAGTTCTTC.

In this sample, this clonotype turned up many times. The chain carries TRBV7-9 and TRBJ2-7; 7 nucleotides align to TRBD2. Per the germline V gene, CDR1 is SEHNR and CDR2 is FQNEAQ (reference sequence). The CDR3 loop spans 14 amino acids. The V gene end was trimmed by 8 bases and the J gene end by 6 bases; junction bases not matched to a gene: 13. The CDR3 sequence is CASGPGGGGSEQYF. CDR3 bases: TGTGCCAGCGGCCCGGGCGGGGGAGGATCCGAGCAGTACTTC.

This clonotype has at least ten counts. This chain links TRBV6-2 or TRBV6-3 with TRBJ1-2; perhaps TRBD1 as D (6 bases). V shed 4 bases and J shed 4 bases, with 19 bases lying between them. The CDR3 has 16 residues. Germline lookup yields CDR1 MNHEY and CDR2 SVGEGT. CDR3 bases: TGTGCCAGCAGTTCTAAAGGAACCGGGACACCCTATGGCTACACCTTC. Translation: CASSSKGTGTPYGYTF.

This clonotype appeared many times. The rearrangement links TRBV3-1 to TRBJ1-6; no clear D. Trimming removed 1 base at V and 1 base at J, with 8 bases between. Germline loops: CDR1 LGHDT, CDR2 YNNKEL (reference sequence). This CDR3 contains 16 residues. Here the CDR3 reads CASSQVRGSYNSPLHF. CDR3 DNA sequence: TGTGCCAGCAGCCAAGTACGCGGGTCCTATAATTCACCCCTCCACTTT.

Notes on this clonotype: This may stem from a read error, because a much larger clone lies one nucleotide away. V and J are TRBV18 and TRBJ1-1; 7 positions agree with TRBD1. V lost 4 bases, J lost 0 bases, and 11 bases stayed unmatched. CDR1 and CDR2 from the germline V gene are KGHSH and LQKENI. This CDR3 spans 17 amino acids. The CDR3 bases are TGTGCCAGCTCACAACCCCCTCGGGACAGCCTGAACACTGAAGCTTTCTTT. Its protein product is CASSQPPRDSLNTEAFF.

This clonotype was counted at least ten times. The genes are TRBV14 and TRBJ2-7; D is unclear. Per germline, CDR1 SGHDN and CDR2 FVKESK. This CDR3 is 12 amino acids long. Trimming left V 3 bases short and J 7 bases short, with 10 bases between. CDR3 coding DNA: TGTGCCAGCAGCCAGGGGTTAGGAGAGCAGTACTTC. This sequence encodes CASSQGLGEQYF.

J is TRBJ1-5 and V is TRBV4-1; 7 positions agree with TRBD1. The germline gives CDR1 MGHRA, CDR2 YSYEKL. V shed 1 base and J 6 bases; nucleotides not matched to a gene: 6. The CDR3 totals 15 residues. CDR3 sequence reads: CASSQGEQGIQPQHF. The CDR3 DNA reads as TGCGCCAGCAGCCAAGGCGAACAGGGGATTCAGCCCCAGCATTTT.

This clonotype was recorded at least ten times. The genes are TRBV2 and TRBJ2-5; possible D gene TRBD1, 6 bases. Germline CDR1 and CDR2: SNHLY and FYNNEI. The CDR3 runs to 14 residues. Trimming cost V 6 bases and J 5 bases, with 16 bases left between them. This CDR3 is CASRRQGIGETQYF. The CDR3 DNA is TGTGCCAGCAGGAGGCAGGGGATTGGGGAGACCCAGTACTTC.

Notes on this clonotype: A single base separates this from a much larger clone, so it may be a read error. The rearrangement uses TRBV29-1 and TRBJ2-1; 7 nucleotides agree with TRBD1. CDR3 length: 16 residues. The germline CDR1 and CDR2 sequences are SQVTM and ANQGSEA. The CDR3 DNA reads as TGCAGAGTTAAACCCCGACAGGGATTCTCCTACAATGAGCAGTTCTTC. Encoded protein: CRVKPRQGFSYNEQFF.

The table lists this clonotype with a few counts. The chain has TRBV20-1 and TRBJ2-3; 8 bases match TRBD2. This CDR3 spans 15 amino acids. From germline, CDR1 is DFQATT and CDR2 SNEGSKA (reference sequence). Germline trimming cut 4 bases from V and 3 bases from J; bases unmatched to any gene: 9. The CDR3 sequence is CSAKDSGIFTDTQYF. The DNA for the CDR3 is TGCAGTGCTAAGGATAGCGGGATCTTTACAGATACGCAGTATTTT.

This clonotype was recorded at least ten times. V usage is TRBV12-3 or TRBV12-4 and J usage is TRBJ1-1, with unresolved D. The CDR3 runs 11 residues. The V end was cut by 6 bases, the J end by 5 bases, with 7 bases between. The CDR3 DNA reads TGTGCCAGCAGGGTTGGGACTGAAGCTTTCTTT. This gives the protein CASRVGTEAFF.